The 16 T cell receptor beta chains below come from one sample, sequenced in a study of blood T cell repertoires in COVID-19. Profiled with immunoSEQ multiplex PCR; TCRdb holds only in-frame clones, not every one. The sample lists roughly 100,000 clones, over 75% seen once, with 9.5% to 13% in the top ten. The source material was peripheral blood. The source of these receptors is a woman under 40 with acute or convalescent COVID-19.

The chain has TRBV15 and TRBJ2-2, with D possibly TRBD2 on 7 matching bases. V shed 4 bases and J shed 0 bases, with 15 bases lying between them. CDR1 is LNHNV, CDR2 YYDKDF, per germline (reference sequence). This CDR3 spans 17 amino acids. CDR3 DNA sequence: TGTGCCACCAGCACTGGGAGGGAGGGGGCGAACACCGGGGAGCTGTTTTTT. Residues: CATSTGREGANTGELFF.

This rearrangement joins TRBV3-1 (or the pseudogene TRBV3-2) to TRBJ1-6; possible D gene TRBD1, 6 bases. The germline V gene encodes CDR1 LGHDT and CDR2 YNNKEL (reference sequence). The CDR3 length is 14 residues. V lost 3 bases to trimming and J lost 6 bases, with 9 bases between them. CDR3: CASSQGAINSPLHF. CDR3 coding DNA: TGTGCCAGCAGCCAGGGGGCCATTAATTCACCCCTCCACTTT.

The chain links TRBV7-9 to TRBJ2-1; a possible D gene is TRBD1 (5 bases). Germline V gene sequence: CDR1 SEHNR, CDR2 FQNEAQ (reference sequence). The CDR3 covers 15 residues. Trimming pared 2 bases from V and 8 bases from J, leaving 16 bases between. In DNA form, the CDR3 reads TGTGCCAGCAGCTTATCGTCAGGGTTTACTTATGAGCAGTTCTTC. It is translated as CASSLSSGFTYEQFF.

The chain employs TRBV18 and TRBJ1-1; tentative D call: TRBD1 (5 bases). Per the germline V gene, CDR1 is KGHSH and CDR2 is LQKENI. The CDR3 spans 15 residues. Trimming removed 6 bases from V and 1 base from J, with 15 bases in between. CDR3 region: CASSLDQGTNTEAFF. The CDR3 region has the DNA TGTGCCAGCTCCCTCGACCAGGGCACGAACACTGAAGCTTTCTTT.

The genes are TRBV15 and TRBJ2-2; possible D gene TRBD2, 6 bases. In germline, CDR1 is LNHNV, CDR2 YYDKDF (reference sequence). Trimming took off 7 bases at V and 5 bases at J, with 11 bases between the two ends. The CDR3 covers 13 residues. CDR3 bases: TGTGCCACCACCGGGACTCTGACCGGGGAGCTGTTTTTT. It codes for CATTGTLTGELFF. Using reference TRBV15 and TRBJ2-2 for the parts outside the CDR3, the full variable domain is DAMVIQNPRYQVTQFGKPVTLSCSQTLNHNVMYWYQQKSSQAPKLLFHYYDKDFNNEADTPDNFQSRRPNTSFCFLDIRSPGLGDTAMYLCATTGTLTGELFFGEGSRLTVL.

This chain uses TRBV7-8 with TRBJ1-4; 10 nucleotides agree with TRBD1. CDR3 length: 16 residues. The V segment lost 5 bases and the J segment 7 bases; nucleotides outside the gene matches: 10. Germline V gives CDR1 SGHVS, CDR2 FQNEAQ. The chain's CDR3 is CASSARTGGGSEKLFF. In DNA form, the CDR3 reads TGTGCCAGCAGCGCGCGGACAGGGGGAGGGAGTGAAAAACTGTTTTTT.

The rearrangement joins TRBV3-1 (or the pseudogene TRBV3-2) to TRBJ2-7; tentative D call: TRBD2 (5 bases). The germline V and J ends were trimmed by 5 bases and 1 base, with 9 bases remaining between them. The CDR3 contains 13 residues. Germline V CDR1 and CDR2: LGHDT, YNNKEL (reference sequence). The CDR3 bases are TGTGCCAGCAGCGTTCGGGGTTCCTACGAGCAGTACTTC. Translation: CASSVRGSYEQYF.

The gene calls are TRBV7-6 and TRBJ1-2; no definite D call. The CDR3 consists of 14 residues. Trimming removed 1 base at V and 3 bases at J, with 9 bases between. CDR1 is SGHVS, CDR2 FNYEAQ, per germline. CDR3 in amino acids: CASSLGHGDYGYTF. DNA of the CDR3: TGTGCCAGCAGCTTAGGACACGGGGACTATGGCTACACCTTC.

Turning to this clone: An end of the junction does not agree with germline; a read error may underlie this. The chain links TRBV28 to TRBJ2-1; 8 bases are shared with TRBD2. The CDR3 length is 17 residues. Germline lookup yields CDR1 MDHEN and CDR2 SYDVKM. This CDR3 is CASSLSFSAGGYNEQFF. CDR3 bases: TGTGCCAGCAGCTTATCCTTCAGTGCGGGGGGATACAATGAGCAGTTCTTC.

The V gene is TRBV4-1, the J gene TRBJ1-5, with D possibly TRBD1 on 5 matching bases. Germline V CDR1 and CDR2: MGHRA, YSYEKL. The CDR3 is 15 residues long. Trimming pared 4 bases from V and 6 bases from J, leaving 16 bases between. The CDR3 sequence is CASSLYIGESQPQHF. Written as DNA, the CDR3 is TGCGCCAGCAGCCTGTACATAGGGGAAAGTCAGCCCCAGCATTTT.

The rearrangement joins TRBV7-3 to TRBJ2-3; a possible D gene is TRBD2 (6 bases). The CDR3 spans 14 residues. V lost 4 bases, J lost 5 bases, and 13 bases lay in between. Germline CDR1 reads SGHTA; CDR2 reads FQGTGA. CDR3 amino acids: CASSYGTGGDTQYF. The CDR3 DNA is TGTGCCAGCAGCTACGGGACCGGGGGAGATACGCAGTATTTT.

This clone was observed once. This CDR3 is CSVAVTGGYNEQFF. The DNA of the CDR3 is TGCAGCGTTGCTGTGACAGGGGGCTACAATGAGCAGTTCTTC. This chain connects TRBV29-1 to TRBJ2-1, with 9 bases lining up with TRBD1. The CDR3 covers 14 residues. J gave up 3 bases and V 4 bases, and 4 bases lay outside the gene matches. The germline V gene has CDR1 SQVTM and CDR2 ANQGSEA.

The CDR3 region has the DNA TGTGCCAGCAGTGACAGGGGAAGCTCCTACGAGCAGTACTTC. This encodes CASSDRGSSYEQYF. V usage is TRBV6-1 and J usage is TRBJ2-7, with D perhaps TRBD1 (6 bases). Trimming removed 3 bases from V and 0 bases from J, with 9 bases in between. Germline V CDR1 and CDR2: MNHNS, SASEGT. This CDR3 has 14 residues.

DNA of the CDR3: TGCGCCAGCACCCTCGGGACAGCTGGAAACACCATATATTTT. Translated: CASTLGTAGNTIYF. The V call is TRBV10-2, the J call TRBJ1-3; 7 bases align to TRBD1. Unmatched junction bases numbered 5, after V lost 7 bases and J lost 2 bases. Germline V lookup: CDR1 WSHSY, CDR2 SAAADI. The CDR3 has 14 residues.

This clone occurred a few times. CDR3 residues: CASSWAGVVTDTQYF. As DNA, the CDR3 is TGTGCCAGCAGCTGGGCGGGTGTCGTAACAGATACGCAGTATTTT. The chain uses TRBV5-6 and TRBJ2-3; the D gene is possibly TRBD2 (5 bases). The CDR3 covers 15 residues. CDR1 and CDR2 from the germline V gene are SGHDT and YYEEEE. V was shortened by 3 bases and J by 3 bases, with 14 bases between the two germline ends.

This chain joins TRBV3-1 (or the pseudogene TRBV3-2) and TRBJ2-1; TRBD1 matches 10 bases. The CDR3 loop spans 15 amino acids. The germline gives CDR1 LGHDT, CDR2 YNNKEL (reference sequence). J was trimmed by 7 bases and V by 4 bases; bases with no gene match: 7. The CDR3 reads CASSLRDRGLNEQFF. In DNA form, the CDR3 reads TGTGCCAGCAGCCTCCGGGACAGGGGATTAAATGAGCAGTTCTTC.